This T cell receptor beta chain stems from a study of blood T cell repertoires in COVID-19. Study-wide background: COVID-19 samples, acute and convalescent, were from the United States, Italy and Spain.

The V gene end was trimmed by 4 bases and the J gene end by 0 bases; junction bases not matched to a gene: 9. Germline values: CDR1 SGHTA, CDR2 FQGNSA. The CDR3 is made up of 17 amino acids. Method: immunoSEQ multiplex PCR; TCRdb's copy keeps in-frame clones and lacks some. The table lists around 88,000 clones, about 85% of them singletons. The rearrangement joins TRBV7-2 to TRBJ2-3; 8 bases match TRBD2. The receptor was derived from a woman of 80 years or more with acute or convalescent COVID-19. Material for sequencing was peripheral blood. CDR3 region: CASSSSGGARSTDTQYF. CDR3 sequence (DNA): TGTGCCAGCAGCTCTTCGGGGGGGGCTCGAAGCACAGATACGCAGTATTTT.